One T cell receptor beta chain is described in this entry. This clone was recorded once. Which antigen it targets is not known. There are no base qualities to consult, and no much larger clone falls within one base. Sequences SGHVS (CDR1) and FQNEAQ (CDR2) are obtained from the germline V gene. V sheds 5 bases and J sheds 8 bases, leaving 12 bases between their ends. The CDR3, from cysteine to phenylalanine, totals 13 residues. Only the CDR3 part of the read is kept: 39 bases, read in frame from the first base. The sample's time point label, in plain terms: pretreatment peripheral blood. The cohort comprised 29 patients with locally advanced or metastatic urothelial carcinoma treated at Memorial Sloan Kettering on a trial protocol. Peripheral blood mononuclear cells were collected from each patient pretreatment and during treatment, giving between 1 and 8 total time points per patient. The Qiagen DNeasy Blood extraction kit was used to purify genomic DNA from total PBMCs and from tumor samples. PBMCs were collected pretreatment and during treatment, and were isolated and stored as previously described.

Synthetic TCR analog templates were spiked into each PCR to estimate absolute template abundance from read counts. TCRbeta CDR3 regions were amplified from genomic DNA with bias-controlled V and J gene primers using the immunoSEQ assay. Sequencing of rearranged TCRbeta segments was performed at approximately 20X coverage. On the authors' methods: Clustering was used to correct sequencing errors, and CDR3s were annotated against IMGT so that V, D and J genes could be assigned. Downstream analyses used only productive TCRbeta rearrangements and left out out-of-frame or stop-codon sequences. Clonality was computed as one minus Shannon entropy normalized by the log of the number of unique productive sequences. Fisher's exact test with Benjamini-Hochberg correction, at a threshold of adjusted p below 0.01, was used to find clones that differed between time points or between blood and tumor. Not all clones reach the TCRdb copy of this immuneACCESS table, which keeps in-frame sequences only. Checked studies attribute under half of the gap to unresolved V genes and leave the rest unexplained. The D gene and trimming were derived from the DNA, and the V and J assignments and clone size from that table. The sample contains under 70,000 clones, 80% to 90% of them found a single time. The ten largest account for over 1.5% of the sample.

The sample belongs to a study of PD-L1 blockade in urothelial cancer (dated by TCRdb to the late 2010s). For context, the study as a whole: Every patient began therapy at some point between 2014 and 2015 and was given atezolizumab 1,200 mg intravenously every 3 weeks. Blood samples were analyzed at 3 weeks after treatment start (second dose) and at 6 weeks after treatment start. About 90% of the roughly 29 patients were identified as males with urothelial cancer of bladder origin, and a prior smoking history was reported by 18 of 29 patients. A median of 141,255 T cells and roughly 80,000 unique TCRs was obtained from blood samples, and a median clonality of approximately 0.08 was observed. In the same patients, whole exome sequencing and RNA sequencing of pretreatment tumors were performed in addition to TCR sequencing. Durable clinical benefit was achieved by nine patients and was not achieved by 20 patients. An ECOG performance status of 0 or 1 was recorded for the patients, and 0 to 3 prior chemotherapy regimens had been received by the patients. Durable clinical benefit was defined as progression-free survival longer than 6 months, and TCR features were also tested against progression-free and overall survival. Pretreatment tumor samples, along with matched peripheral blood collected serially before and after atezolizumab treatment, underwent TCR sequencing. Pretreatment blood TCR-seq was available for about 28 patients, at least one posttreatment blood collection was obtained for 25 or so patients, and tumor TCR-seq was available for 25 or so patients. The study was an exploratory multi-omic analysis of somatic, immune and clinical correlates of response to PD-L1 blockade with atezolizumab in urothelial cancer. The full study reports these points: Because the sample size was small (n of about 29) and many exploratory analyses were performed, the results are intended to be hypothesis-generating. Improved progression-free and overall survival was found to be associated with pretreatment peripheral blood TCR clonality below the median. At 3 weeks after the start of treatment, tumor-associated TCR clones in peripheral blood had expanded more in patients with durable benefit (n of about 22, p = 0.022).

In this chain, TRBV7-8 is recombined with TRBJ2-2, with the D gene not confidently named. The source is a man between 65 and 79 years old with urothelial cancer. This material consisted of PBMCs, taken around atezolizumab (anti-PD-L1) treatment. The bases are TGTGCCAGCAGCAGAAGGAGTTGGGGGGAGCTGTTTTTT. It codes for CASSRRSWGELFF.